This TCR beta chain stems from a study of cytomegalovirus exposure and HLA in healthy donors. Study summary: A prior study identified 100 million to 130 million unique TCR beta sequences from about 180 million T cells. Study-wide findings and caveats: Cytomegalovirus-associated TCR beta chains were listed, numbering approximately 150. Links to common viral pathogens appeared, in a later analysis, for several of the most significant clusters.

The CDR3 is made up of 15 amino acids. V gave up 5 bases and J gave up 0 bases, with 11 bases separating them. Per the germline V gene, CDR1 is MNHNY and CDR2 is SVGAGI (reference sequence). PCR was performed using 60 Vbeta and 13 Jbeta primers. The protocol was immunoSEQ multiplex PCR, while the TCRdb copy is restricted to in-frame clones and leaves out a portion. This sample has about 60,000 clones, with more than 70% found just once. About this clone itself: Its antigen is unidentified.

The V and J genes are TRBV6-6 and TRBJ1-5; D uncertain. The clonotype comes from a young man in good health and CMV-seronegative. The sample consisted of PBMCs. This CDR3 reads CASSPPPYSNQPQHF. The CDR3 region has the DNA TGTGCCAGCAGTCCCCCCCCTTATAGCAATCAGCCCCAGCATTTT.